This T cell receptor beta chain was sequenced in a study of shared clonotypes between healthy human individuals. On the study more broadly: The donor group consisted of a couple of women and a few men, aged 18 to 49.

CD45RO-negative, CCR7-selected cells formed the naive CD8 fraction, which excluded terminally differentiated effector memory CD45RA+ cells. General study findings and limits: Naive CD4 clonotypes were shared across several donors at about 5.3%. Non-shared clonotypes displayed generation probabilities falling below those of clonotypes present in all four donors. Naive subsets typically showed greater estimated richness than memory subsets.

About this clone: The antigen remains unidentified.

Repertoires were generated with immunoSEQ multiplex PCR, while TCRdb's copy carries only in-frame clones and drops some. The sample contains about 2.1 million clones, approximately 94% of which appear only once. This CDR3 contains 15 residues. The junction had 4 bases not matched to a gene; V was cut back by 4 bases and J by 4 bases. Germline CDR1 is WSHSY and CDR2 is SAAADI. The rearrangement joins TRBV10-2 to TRBJ1-6, with 7 bases fitting TRBD1. The sequence came from a man younger than 35 in good health. Some clones in this sample may be carry-over from other donors' samples. Input material: naive CD8+ T cells from PBMCs. In DNA form, the CDR3 reads TGCGCCAGCAGTGCAGGACAGGAGTATAATTCACCCCTCCACTTT. It codes for CASSAGQEYNSPLHF.